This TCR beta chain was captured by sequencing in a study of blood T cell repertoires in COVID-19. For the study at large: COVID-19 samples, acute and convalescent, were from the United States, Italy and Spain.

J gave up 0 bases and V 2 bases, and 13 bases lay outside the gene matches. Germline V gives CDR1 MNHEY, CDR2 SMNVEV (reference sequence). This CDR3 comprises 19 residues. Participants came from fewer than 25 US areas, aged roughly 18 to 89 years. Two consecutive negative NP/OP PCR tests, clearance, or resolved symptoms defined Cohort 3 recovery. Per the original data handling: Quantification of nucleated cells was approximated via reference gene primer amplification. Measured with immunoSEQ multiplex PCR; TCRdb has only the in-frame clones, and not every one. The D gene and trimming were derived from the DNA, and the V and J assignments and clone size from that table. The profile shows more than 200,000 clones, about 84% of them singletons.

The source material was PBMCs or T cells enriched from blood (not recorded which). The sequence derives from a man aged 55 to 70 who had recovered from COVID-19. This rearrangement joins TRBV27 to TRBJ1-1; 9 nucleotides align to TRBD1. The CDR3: CASSLRGTGTIYLNTEAFF. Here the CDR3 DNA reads TGTGCCAGCAGTTTAAGGGGGACAGGGACAATCTACCTGAACACTGAAGCTTTCTTT.